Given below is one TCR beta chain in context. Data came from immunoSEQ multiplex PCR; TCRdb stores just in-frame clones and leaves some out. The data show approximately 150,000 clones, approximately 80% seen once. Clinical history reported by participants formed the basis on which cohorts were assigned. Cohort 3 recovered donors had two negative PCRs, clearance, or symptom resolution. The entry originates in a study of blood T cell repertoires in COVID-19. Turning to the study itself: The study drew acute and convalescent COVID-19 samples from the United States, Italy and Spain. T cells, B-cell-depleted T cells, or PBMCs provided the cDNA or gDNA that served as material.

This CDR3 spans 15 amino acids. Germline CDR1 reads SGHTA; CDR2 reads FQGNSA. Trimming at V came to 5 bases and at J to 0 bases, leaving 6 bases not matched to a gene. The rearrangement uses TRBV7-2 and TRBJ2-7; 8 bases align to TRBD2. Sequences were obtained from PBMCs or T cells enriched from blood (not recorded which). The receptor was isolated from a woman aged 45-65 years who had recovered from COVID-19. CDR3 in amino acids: CASSPTGGSSYEQYF. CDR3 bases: TGTGCCAGCAGCCCTACGGGGGGGAGCTCCTACGAGCAGTACTTC. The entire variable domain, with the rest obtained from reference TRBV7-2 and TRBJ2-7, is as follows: GAGVSQSPSNKVTEKGKDVELRCDPISGHTALYWYRQSLGQGLEFLIYFQGNSAPDKSGLPSDRFSAERTGGSVSTLTIQRTQQEDSAVYLCASSPTGGSSYEQYFGPGTRLTVT.